Below are 17 T cell receptor beta chains sequenced from a single sample in a study of cytomegalovirus exposure and HLA in healthy donors. Only in-frame clones appear in the TCRdb table, and some are missing; sequencing was by immunoSEQ multiplex PCR. Among more than 300,000 clones listed, roughly 89% were seen once. The sample taken for sequencing was PBMCs. The origin of the receptors is a woman between 18 and 29 years old in good health and CMV-seronegative.

V gene TRBV27 combines with J gene TRBJ2-1, with a tentative D call TRBD2 (6 bases). This CDR3 has 16 amino acids. V lost 11 bases and J lost 0, with 20 bases in between. Germline CDR1 is MNHEY and CDR2 is SMNVEV (reference sequence). CDR3 sequence: CAHGGRSAFSYNEQFF. In nucleotides, the CDR3 is TGTGCCCACGGGGGACGTTCCGCCTTCTCCTACAATGAGCAGTTCTTC.

CDR3 loop: CASSPSRVTGELFF. The CDR3 DNA follows: TGTGCCAGCAGCCCCTCGCGGGTCACCGGGGAGCTGTTTTTT. This chain connects TRBV14 to TRBJ2-2; a possible D gene is TRBD2 (5 bases). This CDR3 is built from 14 residues. Deletions cut 4 bases from V and 4 bases from J, with 10 bases between. Germline V CDR1 and CDR2: SGHDN, FVKESK.

The CDR3 loop reads CASSSGTVNTEAFF. DNA of the CDR3: TGTGCCAGCAGTTCCGGGACAGTGAACACTGAAGCTTTCTTT. The rearrangement links TRBV28 to TRBJ1-1; 7 bases map to TRBD1. This CDR3 region has 14 residues. The germline gives CDR1 MDHEN, CDR2 SYDVKM. The V segment lost 4 bases and the J segment 0 bases; nucleotides outside the gene matches: 2.

The chain is built from TRBV2 and TRBJ2-3; 9 bases align to TRBD2. In germline, CDR1 is SNHLY, CDR2 FYNNEI. J lost 2 bases, V lost 2 bases, and 11 bases had no gene match. The CDR3 length is 18 residues. The CDR3 coding sequence is TGTGCCAGCAGTGAACGATTCCAAAGCGGGAGGACCACAGATACGCAGTATTTT. It codes for CASSERFQSGRTTDTQYF.

V gene TRBV5-1 combines with J gene TRBJ1-1, with a tentative D call TRBD1 (5 bases). This CDR3 spans 14 amino acids. Trimming stripped 3 bases from V and 2 bases from J, with 11 bases between. Germline V CDR1 and CDR2: SGHRS, YFSETQ. The CDR3 region is CASSSGGPNTEAFF. CDR3 in DNA: TGCGCCAGCAGCTCCGGGGGACCCAACACTGAAGCTTTCTTT.

V gene TRBV30 combines with J gene TRBJ2-5; D may be TRBD1 (5 bases). The V end was cut by 2 bases, the J end by 1 base, with 14 bases between. The CDR3 spans 15 residues. Germline V gives CDR1 GTSNPN, CDR2 SVGIG (reference sequence). The CDR3 coding sequence is TGTGCCTGGAGTTATATTGGGGCCCCCCAAGAGACCCAGTACTTC. It specifies CAWSYIGAPQETQYF. The full variable domain, completed using reference TRBV30 and TRBJ2-5, is SQTIHQWPATLVQPVGSPLSLECTVEGTSNPNLYWYRQAAGRGLQLLFYSVGIGQISSEVPQNLSASRPQDRQFILSSKKLLLSDSGFYLCAWSYIGAPQETQYFGPGTRLLVL.

This rearrangement joins TRBV4-1 to TRBJ2-7; D might be TRBD1 (5 bases). Between the trimmed V and J ends, which lost 1 base and 1 base, there was a span of 11 bases. The germline V gene encodes CDR1 MGHRA and CDR2 YSYEKL. The CDR3 is 15 residues long. Here the CDR3 reads CASSQGGPSSYEQYF. CDR3 sequence (DNA): TGCGCCAGCAGCCAAGGGGGCCCCTCTTCCTACGAGCAGTACTTC.

The V and J genes are TRBV6-1 and TRBJ2-7, with TRBD1 identical over 7 bases. The trim removed 5 bases at V and 3 bases at J, leaving 4 bases unmatched. Germline CDR1 reads MNHNS; CDR2 reads SASEGT. The CDR3 spans 13 residues. Here the CDR3 DNA reads TGTGCCAGCAGTCGGGACAGACTCTACGAGCAGTACTTC. Translated, it gives CASSRDRLYEQYF.

This clone was seen a handful of times. The CDR3 here is CASSAGTGGLRGGELFF. The CDR3 DNA is TGTGCCAGCAGTGCCGGGACAGGGGGCCTCCGGGGCGGGGAGCTGTTTTTT. The J gene is TRBJ2-2, the V gene TRBV9, with 12 bases matching TRBD1. Losses at the gene ends were 5 bases for V and 7 bases for J; bases not matched to a gene: 12. The CDR3 length is 17 residues. CDR1 is SGDLS, CDR2 YYNGEE, per germline. The full variable domain, with the rest looked up from reference TRBV9 and TRBJ2-2, is DSGVTQTPKHLITATGQRVTLRCSPRSGDLSVYWYQQSLDQGLQFLIQYYNGEERAKGNILERFSAQQFPDLHSELNLSSLELGDSALYFCASSAGTGGLRGGELFFGEGSRLTVL.

The chain combines TRBV30 with TRBJ2-5; 7 nucleotides line up with TRBD2. The CDR3 spans 15 residues. Losses at the gene ends were 4 bases for V and 2 bases for J; bases not matched to a gene: 10. CDR1 is GTSNPN, CDR2 SVGIG, per germline (reference sequence). CDR3 sequence reads: CAWNSVGGKQETQYF. The CDR3 DNA reads TGTGCCTGGAATTCGGTGGGAGGGAAGCAAGAGACCCAGTACTTC.

This rearrangement joins TRBV7-9 to TRBJ1-2, with 7 bases lining up with TRBD1. The CDR3 sequence is 14 residues long. Losses at the gene ends were 3 bases for V and 3 bases for J; bases not matched to a gene: 4. Germline values: CDR1 SEHNR, CDR2 FQNEAQ (reference sequence). CDR3 in DNA: TGTGCCAGCAGCTTCCCGACAGGGTACTATGGCTACACCTTC. Amino acid sequence: CASSFPTGYYGYTF.

This clone was observed once. The chain is built from TRBV9 and TRBJ2-1, with a tentative D call TRBD1 (5 bases). The CDR3 contains 16 residues. V was pared by 2 bases and J by 2 bases, with 14 bases between. CDR1 and CDR2 from the germline V gene are SGDLS and YYNGEE. The CDR3 reads CASSVMGQPPYNEQFF. The CDR3 bases are TGTGCCAGCAGCGTCATGGGGCAACCACCCTACAATGAGCAGTTCTTC.

The genes are TRBV6-5 and TRBJ1-4; maybe TRBD1 (5 bases). This CDR3 region has 14 residues. V was pared by 5 bases and J by 4 bases, with 11 bases between. Germline values: CDR1 MNHEY, CDR2 SVGAGI. The DNA of the CDR3 is TGTGCCAGCAGTCCTCAAGGGGTTAATGAAAAACTGTTTTTT. This codes for CASSPQGVNEKLFF.

V gene TRBV11-2 combines with J gene TRBJ1-1, with 8 bases matching TRBD1. The CDR3 has 13 amino acids. In germline, CDR1 is SGHAT, CDR2 FQNNGV. Germline trimming cut 5 bases from V and 4 bases from J; bases unmatched to any gene: 3. The CDR3 DNA reads as TGTGCCAGCAGCGTAACAGGGGGCACTGAAGCTTTCTTT. Its translation: CASSVTGGTEAFF.

The chain links TRBV2 to TRBJ2-1; tentative D call: TRBD1 (6 bases). The CDR3 is 16 residues long. Trimming removed 3 bases from V and 9 bases from J, with 21 bases in between. The germline gives CDR1 SNHLY, CDR2 FYNNEI. CDR3 sequence: CASSDLTGLHAVEQFF. Here the CDR3 DNA reads TGTGCCAGCAGTGATTTAACAGGGCTTCATGCGGTTGAGCAGTTCTTC.

The chain employs TRBV6-5 and TRBJ1-3; 8 bases align to TRBD1. The germline gives CDR1 MNHEY, CDR2 SVGAGI. V lost 3 bases to trimming and J lost 6 bases; unmatched junction nucleotides: 7. The CDR3 length is 15 residues. The CDR3 is CASSYTGGTPNTIYF. CDR3 nucleotides: TGTGCCAGCAGTTATACAGGGGGAACCCCAAACACCATATATTTT.

CDR3 DNA sequence: TGTGCCAGCAGTCCAATCGAGCGGGAGATCCCTTACGAGCAGTACTTC. It codes for CASSPIEREIPYEQYF. V and J are TRBV11-2 and TRBJ2-7, with 8 bases lining up with TRBD2. Per the germline V gene, CDR1 is SGHAT and CDR2 is FQNNGV. V shed 6 bases, J shed 4 bases, and the junction held 14 bases outside the gene matches. The CDR3 consists of 16 residues.